A selection of T cell receptor beta chains follows, all from one sample in a study of blood T cell repertoires in COVID-19. Method: immunoSEQ multiplex PCR; TCRdb's copy keeps in-frame clones and lacks some. Here the sample spans just under 150,000 clones, roughly 87% being singletons. The specimen was peripheral blood. The receptor set was obtained from a woman between 45 and 60 years old with acute or convalescent COVID-19. Both conserved end residues are part of each CDR3. Each record gives: V gene, D gene, J gene, clone size, CDR3 protein, CDR3 DNA. The D gene is left open where the match is weak. Size is omitted from some rows. Given values are once, few, many or a class for expanded clones.

>TRBV5-1|TRBD2|TRBJ2-7|once
CASSLGLAGGVDYEQYF
TGCGCCAGCAGTCTGGGACTAGCGGGAGGTGTCGACTACGAGCAGTACTTC
>TRBV12-5|NA|TRBJ2-1|NA
CASGDSEGSYNEQFF
TGTGCTAGTGGGGACAGTGAGGGTTCCTACAATGAGCAGTTCTTC
>TRBV3-1/TRBV3-2|TRBD2|TRBJ2-1|NA
CASSQRRGEAEQFF
TGTGCCAGCAGCCAACGGCGGGGGGAGGCAGAGCAGTTCTTC
>TRBV19|NA|TRBJ1-4|NA
CASEEGEKLFF
TGTGCCAGTGAAGAGGGCGAAAAACTGTTTTTT
>TRBV19|TRBD1|TRBJ1-3|NA
CASTSYIQGAAGNTIYF
TGTGCCAGTACCTCCTATATCCAGGGGGCAGCTGGAAACACCATATATTTT
>TRBV6-6|TRBD2|TRBJ2-3|NA
CASIRTSGSTDTQYF
TGTGCCAGCATTAGAACTAGCGGCAGCACAGATACGCAGTATTTT
>TRBV7-2|TRBD1|TRBJ1-2|NA
CASSSGQVHGYTF
TGTGCCAGCAGCTCGGGACAGGTGCATGGCTACACCTTC
>TRBV7-2|TRBD2|TRBJ2-3|NA
CASIAELAGGLDTQYF
TGTGCCAGCATCGCCGAACTAGCGGGGGGGCTAGATACGCAGTATTTT
>TRBV7-8|NA|TRBJ1-5|NA
CASSEDSGNQPQHF
TGTGCCAGCAGCGAGGACAGCGGCAATCAGCCCCAGCATTTT
>TRBV11-1|TRBD1|TRBJ1-2|NA
CASSQTGGEIYGYTF
TGTGCCAGCAGCCAGACAGGGGGCGAGATCTATGGCTACACCTTC
>TRBV19|TRBD1|TRBJ2-5|once
CASSKDRVIETQYF
TGTGCCAGTAGTAAGGACAGGGTGATAGAGACCCAGTACTTC
>TRBV19|NA|TRBJ2-5|NA
CASSNLAGPVAQYF
TGTGCCAGTAGTAATCTAGCCGGACCGGTGGCCCAGTACTTC
>TRBV3-1/TRBV3-2|NA|TRBJ1-2|once
CASSQEGQGYGYTF
TGTGCCAGCAGCCAAGAAGGGCAGGGGTATGGCTACACCTTC
>TRBV30|NA|TRBJ2-1|once
CAWSAGMEQFF
TGTGCCTGGAGTGCCGGGATGGAGCAGTTCTTC
>TRBV4-1|NA|TRBJ2-1|NA
CASSQERQPSYNEQFF
TGCGCCAGCAGCCAAGAACGACAGCCCTCCTACAATGAGCAGTTCTTC
>TRBV25-1|NA|TRBJ1-4|NA
CASSQTATNEKLFF
TGTGCCAGCAGCCAGACAGCAACTAATGAAAAACTGTTTTTT
>TRBV29-1|TRBD1|TRBJ1-3|NA
CSVSGQGGNTIYF
TGCAGCGTCTCCGGACAGGGTGGAAACACCATATATTTT
>TRBV19|TRBD1|TRBJ1-6|NA
CASTPRDRNSPLHF
TGTGCCAGTACCCCTCGGGACAGAAATTCACCCCTCCACTTT
>TRBV10-3|NA|TRBJ2-7|NA
CAISESPGIAYEQYF
TGTGCCATCAGTGAGTCGCCGGGTATCGCCTACGAGCAGTACTTC
>TRBV15|TRBD2|TRBJ2-3|NA
CATSSYGTSLLDTQYF
TGTGCCACCAGCTCGTACGGGACTAGCCTCCTTGATACGCAGTATTTT
>TRBV29-1|NA|TRBJ2-7|NA
CSGRGPGEQYF
TGCAGCGGACGAGGCCCCGGGGAGCAGTACTTC
>TRBV14|NA|TRBJ2-1|few
CASSQWSGGPFF
TGTGCCAGCAGCCAGTGGTCCGGGGGTCCGTTCTTC
>TRBV12-5|NA|TRBJ1-1|NA
CASGPGQNPYTEAFF
TGTGCTAGTGGTCCCGGACAGAACCCTTACACTGAAGCTTTCTTT
>TRBV6-5|NA|TRBJ1-2|NA
CASSSTGSYTF
TGTGCCAGCAGTTCAACCGGGAGCTACACCTTC
>TRBV6-5|TRBD1|TRBJ2-1|NA
CASSRPGQGSNEQFF
TGTGCCAGCAGCCGTCCGGGACAGGGATCCAATGAGCAGTTCTTC
>TRBV19|NA|TRBJ2-2|NA
CASRNGRGTGELFF
TGTGCCAGTAGGAACGGCAGGGGAACCGGGGAGCTGTTTTTT
>TRBV6-1|NA|TRBJ1-1|few
CASSDPTLRWAFF
TGTGCCAGCAGTGACCCCACCCTCAGGTGGGCTTTCTTT
>TRBV5-1|TRBD1|TRBJ2-1|few
CASSLRDSTYNEQFF
TGCGCCAGCAGCTTGCGGGACAGTACCTACAATGAGCAGTTCTTC
>TRBV30|NA|TRBJ1-3|NA
CAWNSQGGNTIYF
TGTGCCTGGAACTCGCAGGGTGGAAACACCATATATTTT
>TRBV3-1/TRBV3-2|NA|TRBJ1-3|NA
CASSQGGNSGNTIYF
TGTGCCAGCAGCCAAGGAGGAAACTCTGGAAACACCATATATTTT
>TRBV5-1|TRBD1|TRBJ1-5|NA
CASSLGGQHQPQHF
TGCGCCAGCAGCTTAGGGGGACAGCATCAGCCCCAGCATTTT
>TRBV3-1/TRBV3-2|NA|TRBJ2-3|NA
CASSQEGTQIDTQYF
TGTGCCAGCAGCCAAGAGGGGACTCAAATAGATACGCAGTATTTT
>TRBV7-3|TRBD1|TRBJ2-2|NA
CASSKDTGTANTGELFF
TGTGCCAGCAGCAAAGACACCGGGACAGCGAACACCGGGGAGCTGTTTTTT
>TRBV6-1|NA|TRBJ2-1|NA
CASSETRQGGQFF
TGTGCCAGCAGTGAGACTAGACAGGGAGGTCAGTTCTTC
>TRBV7-2|TRBD2|TRBJ2-3|NA
CASSLRRLAGATDTQYF
TGTGCCAGCAGCTTGAGGCGGCTAGCGGGAGCCACAGATACGCAGTATTTT
>TRBV6-4|NA|TRBJ2-3|NA
CASSDSLTDTQYF
TGTGCCAGCAGTGACTCCCTCACAGATACGCAGTATTTT
>TRBV6-5|NA|TRBJ2-7|NA
CASSQAVEHYEQYF
TGTGCCAGCAGTCAGGCCGTAGAACACTACGAGCAGTACTTC
>TRBV7-3|NA|TRBJ2-7|NA
CASSLARDSYEQYF
TGTGCCAGCAGCCTGGCCAGGGATTCCTACGAGCAGTACTTC
>TRBV19|NA|TRBJ2-4|NA
CASSIRAGDGTKNIQYF
TGTGCCAGTAGTATACGGGCAGGGGACGGGACCAAAAACATTCAGTACTTC
>TRBV11-3|TRBD1|TRBJ2-1|NA
CASSSGQNSYNEQFF
TGTGCCAGCAGCTCGGGACAGAACTCCTACAATGAGCAGTTCTTC
>TRBV5-4|NA|TRBJ2-7|NA
CASGDPRGSYEQYF
TGTGCCAGCGGGGACCCCAGGGGCTCCTACGAGCAGTACTTC
>TRBV19|NA|TRBJ1-2|once
CASRWPGDYGYTF
TGTGCCAGTAGATGGCCAGGGGACTATGGCTACACCTTC
>TRBV19|NA|TRBJ2-7|NA
CASSPRTASTYEQYF
TGTGCCAGTAGTCCGCGGACAGCCAGTACCTACGAGCAGTACTTC
>TRBV12-5|NA|TRBJ1-4|NA
CASGLGTRASNEKLFF
TGTGCTAGTGGTTTGGGGACGAGGGCTTCTAATGAAAAACTGTTTTTT
>TRBV28|TRBD1|TRBJ2-6|NA
CASTHPGQGGLLTF
TGTGCCAGCACCCATCCGGGACAGGGAGGCCTTCTGACTTTC
>TRBV3-1/TRBV3-2|NA|TRBJ2-2|few
CASSLTRGTGELFF
TGTGCCAGCAGCCTCACCAGGGGCACCGGGGAGCTGTTTTTT
>TRBV10-3|TRBD1|TRBJ2-7|NA
CAISGQGAYEQYF
TGTGCCATCAGTGGACAGGGGGCCTACGAGCAGTACTTC
>TRBV28|TRBD1|TRBJ1-5|NA
CASRWTGSNQPQHF
TGTGCCAGCAGATGGACAGGAAGCAATCAGCCCCAGCATTTT
>TRBV27|TRBD1|TRBJ1-2|NA
CASSPPTGYGYTF
TGTGCCAGCAGTCCACCGACAGGGTATGGCTACACCTTC
>TRBV15|TRBD2|TRBJ2-7|NA
CATSSLGTSSEQYF
TGTGCCACCAGCAGCCTCGGGACTAGTAGCGAGCAGTACTTC
>TRBV3-1/TRBV3-2|NA|TRBJ1-2|NA
CASSGRVAGTNYGYTF
TGTGCCAGCAGCGGGAGGGTGGCAGGGACTAACTATGGCTACACCTTC